These 7 T cell receptor beta chains share one sample of origin, sequenced in a study of T-cell memory formation after mild COVID-19. TCRdb re-called the 5' RACE reads with MiXCR, one entry per CDR3 protein. The repertoire holds around 410,000 distinct CDR3 sequences, with 23% as singletons. The sample consisted of PBMCs or a T cell subset sorted from them (not recorded which). The receptors were gathered from an adult woman who had mild COVID-19 (a few samples of this study predate the infection). Cell type and time point are not known.

The CDR3 here is CASSPADEQYF. The CDR3 DNA sequence: TGTGCCAGCTCCCCGGCCGACGAGCAGTACTTC. The rearrangement uses TRBV18 and TRBJ2-7; D remains ambiguous. Germline CDR1 reads KGHSH; CDR2 reads LQKENI. The CDR3 spans 11 residues. Trimming cost V 6 bases and J 5 bases, with 8 bases left between them.

This clonotype occurred a few times. The chain links TRBV6-1 to TRBJ1-5; 11 nucleotides align to TRBD1. The CDR3 spans 14 residues. The germline V gene encodes CDR1 MNHNS and CDR2 SASEGT. The V and J ends lost 7 bases and 6 bases, in that order; junction bases with no gene match: 5. The CDR3 coding sequence is TGTGCCAGCACAGGGGACAGGGGGGTTCAGCCCCAGCATTTT. Translation gives CASTGDRGVQPQHF.

The sample holds a few counts of this clonotype. The rearrangement joins TRBV6-1 to TRBJ1-2, with 11 bases fitting TRBD1. The V gene's germline CDR1 is MNHNS and CDR2 SASEGT. The CDR3 loop spans 14 amino acids. The ends lost 7 bases at V and 4 bases at J; junction bases unmatched: 5. The CDR3 protein is CASTSGTGGYGYTF. CDR3 bases: TGTGCCAGCACATCCGGGACAGGGGGCTATGGCTACACCTTC.

V and J are TRBV3-1 and TRBJ2-3, with a possible D match to TRBD2 (5 bases). Germline V gives CDR1 LGHDT, CDR2 YNNKEL (reference sequence). Trimming took 7 bases from V and 0 from J, leaving 14 bases between them. There are 15 residues in the CDR3. The CDR3 here is CASTPLGVSTDTQYF. The CDR3 nucleotides are TGTGCCAGCACCCCCTTGGGAGTTAGCACAGATACGCAGTATTTT.

J is TRBJ2-3 and V is TRBV7-8; D gene unclear. Germline V CDR1 and CDR2: SGHVS, FQNEAQ. Between the trimmed V and J ends, which lost 1 base and 2 bases, there was a span of 10 bases. This CDR3 has 15 residues. CDR3 residues: CASSLDEYYTDTQYF. The CDR3 DNA sequence: TGTGCCAGCAGCTTAGATGAATATTACACAGATACGCAGTATTTT.

J is TRBJ2-1 and V is TRBV7-2; 9 nucleotides align to TRBD2. CDR3 length equals 14 residues. Germline V CDR1 and CDR2: SGHTA, FQGNSA. The trim removed 5 bases at V and 9 bases at J, leaving 8 bases unmatched. CDR3: CASSPGLAWVEQFF. The CDR3 coding sequence is TGTGCCAGCAGCCCCGGACTAGCGTGGGTTGAGCAGTTCTTC.

This rearrangement joins TRBV5-1 to TRBJ2-2; 10 bases line up with TRBD1. The J segment lost 5 bases and the V segment lost 4 bases, leaving 2 bases of the junction unmatched. The CDR3 runs to 14 residues. Germline V gives CDR1 SGHRS, CDR2 YFSETQ. CDR3 nucleotide sequence: TGCGCCAGCAGCGACAGGGGGCAGACCGGGGAGCTGTTTTTT. Protein: CASSDRGQTGELFF.